This TCR beta chain was observed in a study of kidney transplant recipient with SARS-CoV-2 infection. This clonotype was counted at least ten times. MiXCR, run by TCRdb on the reads, gives a single entry per CDR3 protein. The data contain approximately 240,000 distinct CDR3 sequences, under 35% of them singletons. V was cut by 6 bases and J by 0 bases, with 9 bases left in between. In germline, CDR1 is MNHEY, CDR2 SMNVEV (reference sequence). CDR3 size: 13 residues. The starting material was a blood sample, obtained at baseline and between days 110 and 120 from a kidney transplant recipient. The chain carries TRBV27 and TRBJ2-7; the D is unclear. The clonotype comes from a male patient aged 30 to 39 who had COVID-19 and was a kidney transplant recipient. Some of the T cells may derive from the graft donor. The DNA of the CDR3 is TGTGCCAGCAGCTTAAGTCCCTCCTACGAGCAGTACTTC. Protein sequence: CASSLSPSYEQYF.